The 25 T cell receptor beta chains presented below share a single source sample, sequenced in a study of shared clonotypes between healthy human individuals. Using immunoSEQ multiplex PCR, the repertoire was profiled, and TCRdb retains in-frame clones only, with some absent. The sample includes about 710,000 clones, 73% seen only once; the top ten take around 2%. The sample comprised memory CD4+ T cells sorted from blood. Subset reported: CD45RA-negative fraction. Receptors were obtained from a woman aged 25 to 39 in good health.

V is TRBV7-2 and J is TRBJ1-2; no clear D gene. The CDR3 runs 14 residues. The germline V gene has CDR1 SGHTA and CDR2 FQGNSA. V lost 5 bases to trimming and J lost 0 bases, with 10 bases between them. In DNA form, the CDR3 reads TGTGCCAGCAGCCCCCACGGGGCTAACTATGGCTACACCTTC. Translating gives CASSPHGANYGYTF.

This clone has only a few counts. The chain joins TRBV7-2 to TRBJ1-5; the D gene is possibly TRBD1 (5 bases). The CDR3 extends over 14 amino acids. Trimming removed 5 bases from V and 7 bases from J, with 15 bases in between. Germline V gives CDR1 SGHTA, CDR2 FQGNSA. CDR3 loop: CASSQSRGAQPQHF. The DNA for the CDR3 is TGTGCCAGCAGCCAATCACGAGGGGCACAGCCCCAGCATTTT.

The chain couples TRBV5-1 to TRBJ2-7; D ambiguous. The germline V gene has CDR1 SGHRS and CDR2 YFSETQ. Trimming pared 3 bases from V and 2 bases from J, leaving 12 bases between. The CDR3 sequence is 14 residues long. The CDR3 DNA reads TGCGCCAGCAGCTCCTCGGCCCCAGCCTACGAGCAGTACTTC. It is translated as CASSSSAPAYEQYF.

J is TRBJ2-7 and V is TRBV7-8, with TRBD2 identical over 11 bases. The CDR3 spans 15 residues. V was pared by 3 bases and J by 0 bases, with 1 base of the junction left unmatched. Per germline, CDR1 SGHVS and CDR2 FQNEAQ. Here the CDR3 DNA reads TGTGCCAGCAGCTTGACTAGCGGGAACTCCTACGAGCAGTACTTC. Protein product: CASSLTSGNSYEQYF.

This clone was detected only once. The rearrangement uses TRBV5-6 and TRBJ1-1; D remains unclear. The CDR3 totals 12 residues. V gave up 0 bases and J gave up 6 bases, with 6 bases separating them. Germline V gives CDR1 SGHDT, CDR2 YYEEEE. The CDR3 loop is CASSLAVAEAFF. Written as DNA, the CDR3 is TGTGCCAGCAGCTTGGCTGTTGCTGAAGCTTTCTTT.

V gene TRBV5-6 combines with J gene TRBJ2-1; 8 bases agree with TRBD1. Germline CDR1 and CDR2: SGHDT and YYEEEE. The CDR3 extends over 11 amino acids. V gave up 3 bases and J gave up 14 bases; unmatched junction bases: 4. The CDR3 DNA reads TGTGCCAGCAGCTCGGGACAGGTTAAGTTCTTC. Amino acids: CASSSGQVKFF.

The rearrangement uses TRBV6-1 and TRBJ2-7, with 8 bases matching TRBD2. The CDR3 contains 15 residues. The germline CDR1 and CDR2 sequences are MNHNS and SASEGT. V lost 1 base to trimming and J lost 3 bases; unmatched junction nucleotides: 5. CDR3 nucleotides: TGTGCCAGCAGTGAAGGGACGGGAGGGTTCTACGAGCAGTACTTC. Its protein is CASSEGTGGFYEQYF.

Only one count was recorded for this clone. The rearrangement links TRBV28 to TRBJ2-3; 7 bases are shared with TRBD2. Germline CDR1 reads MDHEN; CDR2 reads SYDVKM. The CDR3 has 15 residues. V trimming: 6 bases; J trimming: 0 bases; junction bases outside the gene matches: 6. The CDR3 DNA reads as TGTGCCAGCAGCCAGGGACTAACTAGCACAGATACGCAGTATTTT. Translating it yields CASSQGLTSTDTQYF.

The CDR3 DNA is TGTGCCTGGAGTCATACAGGGGATGTTGGAAACACCATATATTTT. This sequence encodes CAWSHTGDVGNTIYF. The V gene is TRBV30, the J gene TRBJ1-3; 7 positions agree with TRBD1. CDR1 is GTSNPN, CDR2 SVGIG, per germline (reference sequence). This CDR3 contains 15 residues. The J segment lost 3 bases and the V segment lost 2 bases, leaving 7 bases of the junction unmatched.

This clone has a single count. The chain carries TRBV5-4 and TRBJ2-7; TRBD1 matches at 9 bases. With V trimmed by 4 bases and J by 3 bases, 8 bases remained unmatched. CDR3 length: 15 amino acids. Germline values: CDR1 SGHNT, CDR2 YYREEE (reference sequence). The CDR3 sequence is CASSPPGTGFYEQYF. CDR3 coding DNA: TGTGCCAGCAGCCCCCCCGGGACAGGGTTCTACGAGCAGTACTTC.

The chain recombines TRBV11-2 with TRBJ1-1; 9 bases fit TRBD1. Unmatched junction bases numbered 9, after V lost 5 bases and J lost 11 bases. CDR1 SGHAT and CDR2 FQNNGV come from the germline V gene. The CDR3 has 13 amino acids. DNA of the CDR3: TGTGCCAGCAGCCCGGGGGGACAGGGACGGGCTTTCTTT. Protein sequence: CASSPGGQGRAFF.

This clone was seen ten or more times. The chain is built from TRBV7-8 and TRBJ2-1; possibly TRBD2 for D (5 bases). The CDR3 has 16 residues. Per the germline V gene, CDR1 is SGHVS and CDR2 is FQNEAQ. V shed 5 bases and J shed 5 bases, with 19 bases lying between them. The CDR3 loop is CASSPARGRVDNEQFF. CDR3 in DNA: TGTGCCAGCAGCCCAGCTCGTGGGCGGGTAGACAATGAGCAGTTCTTC.

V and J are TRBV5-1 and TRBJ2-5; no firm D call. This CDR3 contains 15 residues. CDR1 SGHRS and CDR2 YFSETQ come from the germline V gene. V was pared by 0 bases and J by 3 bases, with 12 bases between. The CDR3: CASSLGAELKETQYF. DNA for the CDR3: TGCGCCAGCAGCTTGGGAGCCGAACTCAAAGAGACCCAGTACTTC.

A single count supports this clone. The CDR3 region is CASSPGGRTPTGNTIYF. DNA for the CDR3: TGCGCCAGCAGCCCGGGAGGGCGGACGCCAACTGGAAACACCATATATTTT. This chain joins TRBV5-1 and TRBJ1-3; D not certain. The CDR3 is 17 amino acids. The ends were cut back, 4 bases at V and 2 bases at J, with 19 bases in the middle. The germline CDR1 and CDR2 sequences are SGHRS and YFSETQ.

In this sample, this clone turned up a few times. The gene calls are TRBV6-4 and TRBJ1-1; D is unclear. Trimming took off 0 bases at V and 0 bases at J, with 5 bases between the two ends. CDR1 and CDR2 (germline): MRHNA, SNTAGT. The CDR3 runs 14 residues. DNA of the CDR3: TGTGCCAGCAGTGACTCGAGTCTGAACACTGAAGCTTTCTTT. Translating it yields CASSDSSLNTEAFF.

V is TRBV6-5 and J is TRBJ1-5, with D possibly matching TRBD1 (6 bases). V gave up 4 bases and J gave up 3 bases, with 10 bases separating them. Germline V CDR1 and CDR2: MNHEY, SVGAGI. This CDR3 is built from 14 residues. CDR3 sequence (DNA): TGTGCCAGCAGTTTGGGGGGCTCCAATCAGCCCCAGCATTTT. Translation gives CASSLGGSNQPQHF.

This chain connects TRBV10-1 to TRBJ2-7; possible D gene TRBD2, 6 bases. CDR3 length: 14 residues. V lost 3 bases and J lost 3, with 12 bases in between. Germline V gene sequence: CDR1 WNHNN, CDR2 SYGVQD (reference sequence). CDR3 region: CASSDAGSLYEQYF. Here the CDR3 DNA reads TGCGCCAGCAGTGACGCGGGGAGCCTCTACGAGCAGTACTTC.

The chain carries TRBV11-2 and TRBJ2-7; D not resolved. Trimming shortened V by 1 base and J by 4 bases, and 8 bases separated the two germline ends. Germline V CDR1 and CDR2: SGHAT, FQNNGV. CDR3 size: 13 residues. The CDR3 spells CASSLVSAYEQYF. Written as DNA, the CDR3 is TGTGCCAGCAGCTTAGTCTCGGCTTACGAGCAGTACTTC.

The CDR3 bases are TGTGCCAGTAGTATTGGGGACTCTGGGGCCAACGTCCTGACTTTC. The encoded protein is CASSIGDSGANVLTF. The chain is built from TRBV19 and TRBJ2-6, with unresolved D. This CDR3 has 15 amino acids. Germline V gene data show CDR1 as LNHDA and CDR2 as SQIVND (reference sequence). Trimming left V 3 bases short and J 0 bases short, with 6 bases between.

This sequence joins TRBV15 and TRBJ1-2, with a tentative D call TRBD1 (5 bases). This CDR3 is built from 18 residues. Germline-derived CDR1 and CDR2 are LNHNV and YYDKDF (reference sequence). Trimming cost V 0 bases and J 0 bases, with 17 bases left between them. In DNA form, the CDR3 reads TGTGCCACCAGCAGAGATCTTTGGCAGGGCGTCGCTAACTATGGCTACACCTTC. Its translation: CATSRDLWQGVANYGYTF. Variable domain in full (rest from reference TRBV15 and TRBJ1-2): DAMVIQNPRYQVTQFGKPVTLSCSQTLNHNVMYWYQQKSSQAPKLLFHYYDKDFNNEADTPDNFQSRRPNTSFCFLDIRSPGLGDTAMYLCATSRDLWQGVANYGYTFGSGTRLTVV.

The CDR3 DNA sequence: TGCGCCAGCAGTGAGGGGCTACAGGCTCCTGAAGCTTTCTTT. Translation gives CASSEGLQAPEAFF. The chain employs TRBV10-2 and TRBJ1-1, with a weak D call TRBD1 (5 bases). CDR1 is WSHSY, CDR2 SAAADI, per germline. The CDR3 runs 14 residues. Trimming took off 2 bases at V and 6 bases at J, with 13 bases between the two ends.

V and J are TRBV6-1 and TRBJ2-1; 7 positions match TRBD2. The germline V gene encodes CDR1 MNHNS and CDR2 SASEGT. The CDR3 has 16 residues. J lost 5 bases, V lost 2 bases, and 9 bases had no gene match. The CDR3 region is CASSEWGAGLDNEQFF. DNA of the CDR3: TGTGCCAGCAGTGAATGGGGAGCAGGACTAGACAATGAGCAGTTCTTC.

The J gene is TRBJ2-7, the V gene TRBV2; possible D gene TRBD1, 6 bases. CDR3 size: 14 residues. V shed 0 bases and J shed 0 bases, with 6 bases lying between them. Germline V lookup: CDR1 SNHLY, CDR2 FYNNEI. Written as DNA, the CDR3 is TGTGCCAGCAGTGAAGCGGGACACTCCTACGAGCAGTACTTC. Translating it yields CASSEAGHSYEQYF.

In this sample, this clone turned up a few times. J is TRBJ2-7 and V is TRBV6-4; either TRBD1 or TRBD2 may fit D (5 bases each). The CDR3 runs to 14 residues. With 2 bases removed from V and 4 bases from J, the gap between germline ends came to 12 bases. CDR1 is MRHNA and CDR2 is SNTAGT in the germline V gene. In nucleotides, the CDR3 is TGTGCCAGCAGTGACACGGGTGGGGGTTACGAGCAGTACTTC. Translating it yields CASSDTGGGYEQYF.

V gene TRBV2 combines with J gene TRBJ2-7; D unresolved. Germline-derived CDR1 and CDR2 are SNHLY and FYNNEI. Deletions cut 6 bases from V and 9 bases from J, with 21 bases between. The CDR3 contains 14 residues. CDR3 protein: CASSQLQPFARQYF. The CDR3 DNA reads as TGTGCCAGCAGCCAATTACAACCATTTGCTCGGCAGTACTTC.